These T cell receptor beta chains were read from a single sample in a study of T cell repertoires in cytomegalovirus infection. These receptors have no identified antigens. TCRdb analysed the reads with MiXCR anew, one entry per CDR3 protein. The sample holds around 750,000 distinct CDR3 sequences, 32% seen once. Material: cultured CD8+ T cells from PBMCs, obtained from culture after CMV antigen stimulation. Every receptor here comes from a human donor in good health (CMV status not recorded). Some clones in this sample may be carry-over from other donors' samples. CDR3s include the opening cysteine and the closing phenylalanine or tryptophan. D genes are given only for firm matches. Clone size is not always given. Where it is, it says once, few, many or a class for expanded clones.

j_call	d_call	cdr3_length	v_call	clone_size	cdr3_nt	cdr3_aa
TRBJ2-1	.	14	TRBV7-8	.	TGTGCCAGCAGCTTAGTCCTATCAGGGCTTGAGCAGTTCTTC	CASSLVLSGLEQFF
TRBJ2-1	TRBD2	17	TRBV4-2	.	TGTGCCAGCACCCCCCTAGCGGGGGGGCTCACCTACAATGAGCAGTTCTTC	CASTPLAGGLTYNEQFF
TRBJ2-3	TRBD2	16	TRBV11-1	.	TGTGCCAGCAGCTTAGCGGCTAGCGGGGGATCAGATACGCAGTATTTT	CASSLAASGGSDTQYF
TRBJ2-3	.	11	TRBV20-1	.	TGCAGTGCAGGGATCACAGATACGCAGTATTTT	CSAGITDTQYF
TRBJ2-1	.	15	TRBV6-1	few	TGTGCCAGCAGTGAAGCACGTTCCCCCATCAATGAGCAGTTCTTC	CASSEARSPINEQFF
TRBJ1-1	.	14	TRBV27	.	TGTGCCAGCGGGCTGCTAGGGGCGAACACTGAAGCTTTCTTT	CASGLLGANTEAFF
TRBJ2-3	TRBD2	15	TRBV10-3	.	TGTGCCATCACCTCCTCGGGGGGGGGCACAGATACGCAGTATTTT	CAITSSGGGTDTQYF
TRBJ2-4	.	15	TRBV7-2	many	TGTGCCAGCAGCCAACAGGGTTTCGGCAAAAACATTCAGTACTTC	CASSQQGFGKNIQYF
TRBJ1-1	.	15	TRBV6-5	.	TGTGCCAGCAGTTACGTTGGAAACAGGAACACTGAAGCTTTCTTT	CASSYVGNRNTEAFF
TRBJ1-1	TRBD1	15	TRBV5-1	few	TGCGCCAGCAGCTTCCAGGGGGCCTGGGGCACTGAAGCTTTCTTT	CASSFQGAWGTEAFF
TRBJ2-5	.	15	TRBV6-2/TRBV6-3	few	TGTGCCAGCAGCCCAGGGGGGTCGTACCAAGAGACCCAGTACTTC	CASSPGGSYQETQYF
TRBJ2-3	.	15	TRBV7-9	.	TGTGCCAGCAGCTTAGTTGGCTTTCTAACAGATACGCAGTATTTT	CASSLVGFLTDTQYF
TRBJ2-7	TRBD2	16	TRBV6-5	.	TGTGCCAGCAGTTTTACTAGCGGGGGGACCGAGTACGAGCAGTACTTC	CASSFTSGGTEYEQYF
TRBJ2-1	TRBD2	17	TRBV27	.	TGTGCCAGCAGTTTAGATTTGGGACTAGCGGCCCGGGGTGAGCAGTTCTTC	CASSLDLGLAARGEQFF
TRBJ2-1	.	15	TRBV7-7	few	TGTGCTAGCAGCTCCCTTCAGGGCTCCTACAATGAGCAGTTCTTC	CASSSLQGSYNEQFF
TRBJ2-3	.	15	TRBV7-3	few	TGTGCCAGCAGCTTAATGGGCAGGGTTGAAGATACGCAGTATTTT	CASSLMGRVEDTQYF
TRBJ2-1	.	14	TRBV7-6	.	TGTGCCAGCAGCTTACAGGACGCGAAGAATGAGCAGTTCTTC	CASSLQDAKNEQFF
TRBJ2-3	.	14	TRBV28	.	TGTGCCAGCAGTTTGGACAGTACCACCGATACGCAGTATTTT	CASSLDSTTDTQYF
TRBJ1-6	TRBD1	20	TRBV4-2	.	TGTGCCAGCAGCCAAGACCGGGGGACAGGGTATGTCCCCCTGGGTTCACCCCTCCACTTT	CASSQDRGTGYVPLGSPLHF
TRBJ2-1	TRBD1	18	TRBV6-5	.	TGTGTCAGCAGTTACCAGCCACCGGGACAGGGATCCTACAATGAGCAGTTCTTC	CVSSYQPPGQGSYNEQFF
TRBJ1-1	.	14	TRBV6-2/TRBV6-3	.	TGTGCCAGCAGTTACGGGTGGTGGAACACTGAAGCTTTCTTT	CASSYGWWNTEAFF
TRBJ1-1	.	13	TRBV18	.	TGTGCCAGCTCACTTTGGGACAAGCGTGAAGCTTTCTTT	CASSLWDKREAFF
TRBJ2-7	.	13	TRBV19	many	TGTGCCAGTAGCCTAGGCCCCCGAGGGGAGCAGTACTTC	CASSLGPRGEQYF
TRBJ1-4	TRBD1	17	TRBV7-6	few	TGTGCCAGCAGCTTAGCGTGGGAGGGACAGGGATACGAAAAACTGTTTTTT	CASSLAWEGQGYEKLFF
TRBJ2-5	.	15	TRBV5-1	.	TGCGCCAGCAGCTTGGTGGCGGTTAATCAAGAGACCCAGTACTTC	CASSLVAVNQETQYF
TRBJ2-4	.	15	TRBV7-2	many	TGTGCCAGCAGCTTAAACGGAGGCCGGAAAAACATTCAGTACTTC	CASSLNGGRKNIQYF
TRBJ1-2	.	15	TRBV7-2	.	TGTGCCAGCAGCCTCCTGGGGGACCCCGGGAGTGGCTACACCTTC	CASSLLGDPGSGYTF
TRBJ2-5	TRBD2	18	TRBV5-1	.	TGCGCCAGCAGCTTCGGGGTTTCGTCGCGGGGGGACCAAGAGACCCAGTACTTC	CASSFGVSSRGDQETQYF
TRBJ1-1	TRBD1	17	TRBV4-1	few	TGCGCCAGCAGCCCAGGGGGCAGGGGATTCATGAACACTGAAGCTTTCTTT	CASSPGGRGFMNTEAFF
TRBJ1-5	.	13	TRBV19	.	TGTGCCAGTAATAATGAGGGATATCAGCCCCAGCATTTT	CASNNEGYQPQHF
TRBJ2-7	TRBD2	16	TRBV7-9	few	TGTGCCAGCAGCCCATCAGCGGGGGGGCAAATCCACGAGCAGTACTTC	CASSPSAGGQIHEQYF
TRBJ2-4	TRBD2	19	TRBV6-2/TRBV6-3	.	TGTGCCAGCAGTCCTCTGCTAGCGGGGGGGAATGAGGCCAAAAACATTCAGTACTTC	CASSPLLAGGNEAKNIQYF
TRBJ1-5	TRBD1	15	TRBV7-8	many	TGTGCCAGCAGCTTCGGACAGGGGAACTCTCAGCCCCAGCATTTT	CASSFGQGNSQPQHF
TRBJ1-1	TRBD1	17	TRBV3-1	many	TGTGCCAGCAGCCAAGATACCCCCGACAGGGGAAGTACTGAAGCTTTCTTT	CASSQDTPDRGSTEAFF
TRBJ2-6	.	15	TRBV29-1	.	TGCAGCGTTGAAGGGGGGACAAGGTCGGCCAACGTCCTGACTTTC	CSVEGGTRSANVLTF
TRBJ2-1	TRBD2	19	TRBV5-4	.	TGTGCCAGCAGCCCCGCCCTAGCGGGGTTCCTTGGGGCCTACAATGAGCAGTTCTTC	CASSPALAGFLGAYNEQFF
TRBJ2-1	.	18	TRBV27	.	TGTGCCAGCAGTCTTCCGGCGGGGGGACCGACAGGGTACAATGAGCAGTTCTTC	CASSLPAGGPTGYNEQFF
TRBJ1-2	.	15	TRBV7-2	.	TGTGCCAGCAGCTTTACCCCCGGACAAAACTATGGCTACACCTTC	CASSFTPGQNYGYTF
TRBJ2-5	.	14	TRBV12-3/TRBV12-4	many	TGTGCCAGCAGTTTTAACCCGTCTCGGGAGACCCAGTACTTC	CASSFNPSRETQYF
TRBJ2-7	.	16	TRBV12-5	few	TGTGCTAGTGGTTCCGCGGACCAGGTATTATTCCACGAGCAGTACTTC	CASGSADQVLFHEQYF
TRBJ1-5	.	14	TRBV12-3/TRBV12-4	.	TGTGCCAGCAGTTTAGGGAATCGAAATCAGCCCCAGCATTTT	CASSLGNRNQPQHF
TRBJ2-1	.	15	TRBV6-8	.	TGTGCCAGCAGTTACTCAGGACATGCGAGCAATGAGCAGTTCTTC	CASSYSGHASNEQFF
TRBJ1-2	.	12	TRBV12-3/TRBV12-4	.	TGTGCCAGCAGTTTCGAAAAGGATGGCTACACCTTC	CASSFEKDGYTF
TRBJ2-1	TRBD2	15	TRBV11-2	.	TGTGCCAGCAGCTTAGGACTAGCGCTAAAAGATGAGCAGTTCTTC	CASSLGLALKDEQFF
TRBJ1-2	.	15	TRBV4-3	once	TGCGCCAGCAGCCCCGCAACTGCCGCGGGCTATGGCTACACCTTC	CASSPATAAGYGYTF
TRBJ2-1	TRBD2	15	TRBV19	few	TGTGCCAGTAGCGGGGGGTCGTACTCCTACAATGAGCAGTTCTTC	CASSGGSYSYNEQFF
TRBJ2-3	TRBD2	17	TRBV5-4	.	TGTGCCAGCAGCTCGGAGGGACTAGCGGGAAGCACAGATACGCAGTATTTT	CASSSEGLAGSTDTQYF
TRBJ1-1	.	14	TRBV6-6	.	TGTGCCAGCAGTTACCCCAGGGATGACACTGAAGCTTTCTTT	CASSYPRDDTEAFF
TRBJ2-2	.	15	TRBV2	.	TGTGCCAGCAGTGATGCGGGGCCCCGCACCGGGGAGCTGTTTTTT	CASSDAGPRTGELFF
TRBJ2-5	TRBD2	15	TRBV6-1	few	TGTGCCAGCAGTGATTTAAGCGGGGGGCAAGAGACCCAGTACTTC	CASSDLSGGQETQYF
TRBJ2-1	.	13	TRBV28	.	TGTGCCAGCAGTTTAAGGGGCCCCCACCCCCAGTTCTTC	CASSLRGPHPQFF